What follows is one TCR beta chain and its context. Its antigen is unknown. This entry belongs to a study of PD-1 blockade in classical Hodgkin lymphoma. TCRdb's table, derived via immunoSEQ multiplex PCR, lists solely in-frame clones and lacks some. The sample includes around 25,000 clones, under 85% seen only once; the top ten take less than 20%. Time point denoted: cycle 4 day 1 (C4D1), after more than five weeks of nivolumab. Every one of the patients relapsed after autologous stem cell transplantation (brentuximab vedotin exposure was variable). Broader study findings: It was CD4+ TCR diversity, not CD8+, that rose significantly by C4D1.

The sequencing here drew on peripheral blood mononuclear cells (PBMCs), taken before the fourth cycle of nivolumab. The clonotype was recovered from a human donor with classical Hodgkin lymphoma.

CDR3 amino acids: CASRHRQSRANVLTF. The DNA for the CDR3 is TGTGCCAGCAGGCATCGACAAAGTCGGGCCAACGTCCTGACTTTC. This sequence joins TRBV6-5 and TRBJ2-6; D unresolved. The germline V gene encodes CDR1 MNHEY and CDR2 SVGAGI. The CDR3 loop spans 15 amino acids. Trimming took 6 bases from V and 5 from J, leaving 14 bases between them.